The 28 T cell receptor beta chains below were found in one sample sequenced in a study of shared clonotypes between healthy human individuals. Clones were sequenced by immunoSEQ multiplex PCR, and TCRdb holds only the in-frame ones, with some missing. The sample holds over a million clones; about 80% are singletons and the top ten take about 1.4%. The source material was memory CD4+ T cells sorted from blood. Noted subset: CD45RA-negative fraction. The receptors come from a man aged 18 to 29 in good health.

This clone has just one count. The chain has TRBV30 and TRBJ2-2, with D possibly matching TRBD1 (6 bases). Germline V gene sequence: CDR1 GTSNPN, CDR2 SVGIG (reference sequence). The length of the CDR3 is 12 residues. The V end lost 8 bases, the J end lost 4 bases, and 11 bases lay between the germline ends. The CDR3 protein is CAQGRFTGELFF. CDR3 DNA: TGTGCCCAGGGGCGTTTCACCGGGGAGCTGTTTTTT.

V usage is TRBV6-6 and J usage is TRBJ1-6; weak D call: TRBD1 (6 bases). This CDR3 is built from 14 residues. Germline CDR1 and CDR2: MNHNY and SVGAGI (reference sequence). V was shortened by 7 bases and J by 7 bases, with 14 bases between the two germline ends. The CDR3 DNA is TGTGCCAGCAACCTAGGGGGTGACAATTCACCCCTCCACTTT. This encodes CASNLGGDNSPLHF.

This sequence joins TRBV19 and TRBJ1-1, with TRBD1 identical over 9 bases. Trimming cost V 9 bases and J 2 bases; bases outside gene matches: 4. CDR1 and CDR2 from the germline V gene are LNHDA and SQIVND (reference sequence). The CDR3 has 13 amino acids. CDR3 sequence reads: CASPDRGNTEAFF. The CDR3 DNA follows: TGTGCCAGCCCGGACAGGGGAAACACTGAAGCTTTCTTT.

This sequence joins TRBV21-1 and TRBJ2-3. TRBV21-1 is a pseudogene segment. This CDR3 has 15 residues. This CDR3 is CASSMVGMSGDTQYF. The CDR3 DNA reads as TGTGCCAGCAGCATGGTGGGGATGTCCGGGGATACGCAGTATTTT.

The chain couples TRBV4-3 to TRBJ2-1; the D gene is possibly TRBD2 (5 bases). This CDR3 has 15 residues. Deletions cut 0 bases from V and 5 bases from J, with 11 bases between. Germline assignment: CDR1 LGHNA and CDR2 YSLEER. CDR3 coding DNA: TGCGCCAGCAGCCAAGAGTGGAACGGGAACAATGAGCAGTTCTTC. Its translation is CASSQEWNGNNEQFF.

The chain carries TRBV7-2 and TRBJ2-7; D ambiguous. The germline CDR1 and CDR2 sequences are SGHTA and FQGNSA. The germline V and J ends were trimmed by 1 base and 1 base, with 8 bases remaining between them. The CDR3 totals 14 residues. The CDR3 nucleotides are TGTGCCAGCAGCTTAGTTGACTTTTCCTACGAGCAGTACTTC. This codes for CASSLVDFSYEQYF.

This clone appeared many times. This specimen includes other DNA sequences encoding the same CDR3. V usage is TRBV18 and J usage is TRBJ2-5; D is uncertain. The CDR3 totals 12 residues. Between the trimmed V and J ends, which lost 3 bases and 4 bases, there was a span of 6 bases. Germline V gene lookup returns CDR1 KGHSH and CDR2 LQKENI. CDR3 sequence: CASSPGRETQYF. The CDR3 bases are TGTGCCAGCTCACCGGGCAGAGAGACCCAGTACTTC. Complete variable domain (other parts from reference TRBV18 and TRBJ2-5): NAGVMQNPRHLVRRRGQEARLRCSPMKGHSHVYWYRQLPEEGLKFMVYLQKENIIDESGMPKERFSAEFPKEGPSILRIQQVVRGDSAAYFCASSPGRETQYFGPGTRLLVL.

V usage is TRBV2 and J usage is TRBJ2-3; D remains unclear. From germline, CDR1 is SNHLY and CDR2 FYNNEI. This CDR3 contains 15 residues. Trimming took off 6 bases at V and 0 bases at J, with 13 bases between the two ends. CDR3 bases: TGTGCCAGCAGCCTGGACCGAACTAGCACAGATACGCAGTATTTT. It codes for CASSLDRTSTDTQYF. The variable domain in full, with the rest retrieved from reference TRBV2 and TRBJ2-3, is EPEVTQTPSHQVTQMGQEVILRCVPISNHLYFYWYRQILGQKVEFLVSFYNNEISEKSEIFDDQFSVERPDGSNFTLKIRSTKLEDSAMYFCASSLDRTSTDTQYFGPGTRLTVL.

The rearrangement joins TRBV7-2 to TRBJ2-3; D ambiguous. The CDR3 contains 14 residues. The germline CDR1 and CDR2 sequences are SGHTA and FQGNSA. Trimming removed 3 bases from V and 1 base from J, with 8 bases in between. This CDR3 is CASSFARGTDTQYF. CDR3 nucleotides: TGTGCCAGCAGCTTCGCACGTGGCACAGATACGCAGTATTTT.

This clone was seen a handful of times. The chain is built from TRBV6-6 and TRBJ2-1; a possible D gene is TRBD2 (6 bases). CDR1 is MNHNY and CDR2 is SVGAGI in the germline V gene (reference sequence). The CDR3 covers 14 residues. V was clipped by 6 bases and J by 5 bases, with 14 bases between them. For the CDR3, the DNA is TGTGCCAGCAGATGGAGGGAGCAACACAATGAGCAGTTCTTC. Its protein is CASRWREQHNEQFF.

The sample holds one count of this clone. V and J are TRBV16 and TRBJ1-6; D remains unclear. Germline V gene lookup returns CDR1 KGHSY and CDR2 FQNENV. The CDR3 extends over 15 amino acids. The V gene lost 4 bases and the J gene lost 0 bases, with 7 bases spanning the gap. CDR3 DNA sequence: TGTGCCAGCAGCCCAACGAGCTCCTATAATTCACCCCTCCACTTT. Protein product: CASSPTSSYNSPLHF.

The genes are TRBV7-3 and TRBJ1-2; D call uncertain. V was shortened by 11 bases and J by 7 bases, with 20 bases between the two germline ends. Per the germline V gene, CDR1 is SGHTA and CDR2 is FQGTGA. This CDR3 comprises 13 residues. The CDR3 bases are TGTGCCGCCCGGGTTGGTGCAAGGCGTGGCTACACCTTC. Its protein is CAARVGARRGYTF.

This chain connects TRBV6-5 to TRBJ2-7, with D possibly matching TRBD2 (6 bases). The V end was cut by 6 bases, the J end by 3 bases, with 12 bases between. This CDR3 contains 13 residues. CDR1 and CDR2 from the germline V gene are MNHEY and SVGAGI. CDR3: CASRPPGLYEQYF. The CDR3 DNA is TGTGCCAGCAGGCCACCGGGACTCTACGAGCAGTACTTC.

The V and J genes are TRBV6-6 and TRBJ1-5; D call uncertain. This CDR3 has 13 amino acids. V lost 7 bases and J 5 bases, leaving 12 bases between the germline ends. CDR1 is MNHNY, CDR2 SVGAGI, per germline (reference sequence). As DNA, the CDR3 is TGTGCCAGCACCTCCCCTGGTGATCAGCCCCAGCATTTT. This gives the protein CASTSPGDQPQHF.

The chain carries TRBV6-1 and TRBJ1-5, with D possibly TRBD1 on 5 matching bases. The V end lost 0 bases, the J end lost 2 bases, and 14 bases lay between the germline ends. Germline CDR1 and CDR2: MNHNS and SASEGT. CDR3 length equals 17 residues. CDR3 nucleotides: TGTGCCAGCAGTGAAGCGCTGAGGGGATGGGGCAATCAGCCCCAGCATTTT. Translating gives CASSEALRGWGNQPQHF.

In this sample, this clone turned up a few times. V is TRBV29-1 and J is TRBJ2-7; 10 bases match TRBD2. CDR1 and CDR2 (germline): SQVTM, ANQGSEA. The CDR3 covers 14 residues. The V and J ends lost 1 base and 5 bases, in that order; junction bases with no gene match: 5. The CDR3, as DNA: TGCAGCGTTGAAGTAGCGGGAGGCGTAGACGAGCAGTACTTC. This sequence encodes CSVEVAGGVDEQYF.

This clone was observed a single time. At one of its ends the junction is not consistent with the germline gene, which may arise from a read error. CDR3 DNA: TGCGGCAGCAGCACGTGGGGACAGTCTTATGGCTACACCTTC. This encodes CGSSTWGQSYGYTF. The rearrangement links TRBV5-1 to TRBJ1-2, with TRBD1 matching 7 bases. The CDR3 sequence is 14 residues long. Germline CDR1 SGHRS, CDR2 YFSETQ. Using reference TRBV5-1 and TRBJ1-2 for the parts outside the CDR3, the full variable domain is KAGVTQTPRYLIKTRGQQVTLSCSPISGHRSVSWYQQTPGQGLQFLFEYFSETQRNKGNFPGRFSGRQFSNSRSEMNVSTLELGDSALYLCGSSTWGQSYGYTFGSGTRLTVV.

This CDR3 reads CAIKGTGSNYGYTF. Written as DNA, the CDR3 is TGTGCCATCAAGGGGACGGGTTCTAACTATGGCTACACCTTC. The gene calls are TRBV10-3 and TRBJ1-2; D perhaps matches TRBD1 (5 bases). The CDR3 is 14 residues long. The germline V gene has CDR1 ENHRY and CDR2 SYGVKD. V lost 7 bases and J lost 0, with 12 bases in between.

The chain joins TRBV6-1 to TRBJ1-2, with D maybe TRBD1 (6 bases). Per germline, CDR1 MNHNS and CDR2 SASEGT. The CDR3 runs to 14 residues. V lost 4 bases, J lost 2 bases, and 11 bases lay in between. The CDR3 sequence: CASSVIGGNYGYTF. CDR3 coding DNA: TGTGCCAGCAGTGTGATAGGGGGGAACTATGGCTACACCTTC.

The CDR3 is CASSPHDSTKITGELFF. The CDR3 bases are TGCGCCAGCAGCCCGCACGACTCCACGAAAATAACCGGGGAGCTGTTTTTT. The chain couples TRBV4-1 to TRBJ2-2; D is unclear. The V gene lost 4 bases and the J gene lost 5 bases, with 20 bases spanning the gap. Germline V lookup: CDR1 MGHRA, CDR2 YSYEKL. The CDR3 loop spans 17 amino acids.

The chain carries TRBV19 and TRBJ1-2; unclear D gene. In germline, CDR1 is LNHDA, CDR2 SQIVND (reference sequence). Trimming left V 1 base short and J 0 bases short, with 6 bases between. This CDR3 spans 14 amino acids. For the CDR3, the DNA is TGTGCCAGTAGTATAGGCAGTTCTAACTATGGCTACACCTTC. This sequence encodes CASSIGSSNYGYTF. The full variable domain, rest sourced from reference TRBV19 and TRBJ1-2, is DGGITQSPKYLFRKEGQNVTLSCEQNLNHDAMYWYRQDPGQGLRLIYYSQIVNDFQKGDIAEGYSVSREKKESFPLTVTSAQKNPTAFYLCASSIGSSNYGYTFGSGTRLTVV.

The table lists this clone with a count of one. The rearrangement joins TRBV10-2 to TRBJ2-7; 8 positions agree with TRBD2. Germline V lookup: CDR1 WSHSY, CDR2 SAAADI. V shed 7 bases and J 1 base; nucleotides not matched to a gene: 6. The CDR3 has 14 amino acids. The CDR3 loop is CASKLSGTSYEQYF. As DNA, the CDR3 is TGCGCCAGCAAACTTAGCGGGACGTCCTACGAGCAGTACTTC.

The chain is built from TRBV6-1 and TRBJ2-7, with unresolved D. V lost 1 base to trimming and J lost 0 bases, with 16 bases between them. CDR3 size: 17 residues. The germline CDR1 and CDR2 sequences are MNHNS and SASEGT. CDR3 sequence: CASSEEKGWASSYEQYF. CDR3 sequence (DNA): TGTGCCAGCAGTGAAGAAAAAGGTTGGGCGAGCTCCTACGAGCAGTACTTC.

The chain is built from TRBV11-1 and TRBJ1-3; D remains ambiguous. The CDR3 is 12 amino acids. The V gene lost 2 bases and the J gene lost 2 bases, with 1 base spanning the gap. CDR1 SGHAT and CDR2 FQDESV come from the germline V gene (reference sequence). CDR3 sequence reads: CASSLPGNTIYF. The CDR3 coding sequence is TGTGCCAGCAGCTTACCTGGAAACACCATATATTTT.

In its sample, this clone was seen once. This chain connects TRBV5-1 to TRBJ2-2; 7 bases match TRBD2. J gave up 3 bases and V 4 bases, and 9 bases lay outside the gene matches. Per the germline V gene, CDR1 is SGHRS and CDR2 is YFSETQ. This CDR3 is 16 amino acids long. DNA of the CDR3: TGCGCCAGCAGCCCGTATGCGGGAGCCGACACCGGGGAGCTGTTTTTT. It specifies CASSPYAGADTGELFF.

This sequence joins TRBV18 and TRBJ1-2, with TRBD1 as a possible D gene (5 bases). CDR3 length: 16 amino acids. Germline V gives CDR1 KGHSH, CDR2 LQKENI. Trimming left V 4 bases short and J 6 bases short, with 21 bases between. CDR3 in amino acids: CASSRGGVRILDGYTF. The CDR3 DNA is TGTGCCAGCTCACGTGGGGGGGTTCGAATTTTGGATGGCTACACCTTC.

This clone showed up just once. The genes are TRBV20-1 and TRBJ2-1; D not resolved. Trimming removed 6 bases at V and 13 bases at J, with 16 bases between. Germline values: CDR1 DFQATT, CDR2 SNEGSKA (reference sequence). The CDR3 covers 11 residues. CDR3 sequence (DNA): TGCAGTGCACCACTCCTTAGCCGCCAGTTCTTC. Protein: CSAPLLSRQFF.

The chain carries TRBV7-9 and TRBJ1-4; a weak D match, TRBD1 (6 bases). CDR1 and CDR2 (germline): SEHNR, FQNEAQ (reference sequence). CDR3 size: 17 residues. V was clipped by 4 bases and J by 7 bases, with 22 bases between them. Here the CDR3 reads CASSYLRGGGGGEKLFF. DNA for the CDR3: TGTGCCAGCAGCTACCTGAGGGGGGGCGGCGGCGGTGAAAAACTGTTTTTT.